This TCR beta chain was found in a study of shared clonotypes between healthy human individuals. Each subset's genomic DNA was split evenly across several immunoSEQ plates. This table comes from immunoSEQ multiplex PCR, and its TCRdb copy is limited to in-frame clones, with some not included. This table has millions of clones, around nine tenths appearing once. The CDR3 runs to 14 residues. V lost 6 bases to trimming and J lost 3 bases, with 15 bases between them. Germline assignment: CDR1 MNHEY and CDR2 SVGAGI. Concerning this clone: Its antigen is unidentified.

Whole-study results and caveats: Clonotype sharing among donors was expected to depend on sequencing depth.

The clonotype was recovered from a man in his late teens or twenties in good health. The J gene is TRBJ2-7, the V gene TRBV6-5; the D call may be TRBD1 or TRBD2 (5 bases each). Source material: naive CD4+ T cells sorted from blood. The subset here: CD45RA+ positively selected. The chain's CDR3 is CASRNLGDIYEQYF. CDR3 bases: TGTGCCAGCAGAAACCTGGGGGATATCTACGAGCAGTACTTC.